A single sample gave rise to the 10 T cell receptor beta chains below, sequenced in a study of blood T cell repertoires in COVID-19. Clones were read by immunoSEQ multiplex PCR, and TCRdb kept only the in-frame ones, dropping some. The sample shows about 130,000 clones, roughly 90% of them seen only once. Sequencing was carried out using peripheral blood. Receptors were obtained from a woman older than 75 with acute or convalescent COVID-19.

The CDR3 loop reads CASSYNRDRANQPQHF. The CDR3 nucleotides read TGTGCCAGCAGTTACAACCGGGACAGGGCGAATCAGCCCCAGCATTTT. The chain employs TRBV6-6 and TRBJ1-5, with 9 nucleotides matching TRBD1. Looked up from germline, CDR1 is MNHNY and CDR2 is SVGAGI (reference sequence). With 2 bases clipped from V and 4 bases from J, the junction kept 6 bases outside the gene matches. The CDR3 is 16 amino acids.

The genes are TRBV7-6 and TRBJ2-3; D may be TRBD2 (6 bases). V dropped 5 bases and J dropped 0 bases, with 15 bases sitting between them. Germline CDR1 SGHVS, CDR2 FNYEAQ. The CDR3 runs 16 residues. CDR3 residues: CASSATWGESTDTQYF. For the CDR3, the DNA is TGTGCCAGCAGCGCTACGTGGGGGGAGAGCACAGATACGCAGTATTTT.

The chain has TRBV12-5 and TRBJ2-7, with TRBD2 identical over 11 bases. The CDR3 covers 15 residues. The ends lost 5 bases at V and 3 bases at J; junction bases unmatched: 6. The V gene's germline CDR1 is LGHNT and CDR2 FRNRAP. The CDR3 nucleotides are TGTGCTAGTGGTACGTCTAGCGGGGGGAGCTACGAGCAGTACTTC. It translates to CASGTSSGGSYEQYF.

The chain joins TRBV27 to TRBJ1-2, with 8 positions matching TRBD1. The V gene end was trimmed by 2 bases and the J gene end by 4 bases; junction bases not matched to a gene: 3. CDR3 size: 14 residues. Germline V gives CDR1 MNHEY, CDR2 SMNVEV (reference sequence). The CDR3 nucleotides read TGTGCCAGCAGTTTAACACAGGGGGTCTATGGCTACACCTTC. Translation gives CASSLTQGVYGYTF.

This clone appeared once. The rearrangement joins TRBV5-1 to TRBJ1-4; 8 nucleotides line up with TRBD1. The CDR3 is 15 residues long. V shed 0 bases, J shed 6 bases, and the junction held 4 bases outside the gene matches. Germline V gene lookup returns CDR1 SGHRS and CDR2 YFSETQ. CDR3 in amino acids: CASSLGPGGDEKLFF. Written as DNA, the CDR3 is TGCGCCAGCAGCTTGGGGCCAGGGGGCGATGAAAAACTGTTTTTT.

As DNA, the CDR3 is TGCGCCAGCAGCCGTCGGACAGGGGACACTGAAGCTTTCTTT. Encoded protein: CASSRRTGDTEAFF. V and J are TRBV4-1 and TRBJ1-1; TRBD1 agrees at 9 bases. The germline V gene encodes CDR1 MGHRA and CDR2 YSYEKL. After removal of 4 bases from V and 3 bases from J, the junction contained 3 bases not matched to a gene. The CDR3 extends over 14 amino acids.

The chain links TRBV6-5 to TRBJ1-2; 8 bases match TRBD1. The junction had 9 bases not matched to a gene; V was cut back by 2 bases and J by 4 bases. This CDR3 is 16 amino acids long. In germline, CDR1 is MNHEY, CDR2 SVGAGI. DNA for the CDR3: TGTGCCAGCAGTTACGGGGGACAGGCGCTAAGCTATGGCTACACCTTC. Its protein is CASSYGGQALSYGYTF.

This clone has only one observation. The rearrangement joins TRBV28 to TRBJ2-3, with D tentatively TRBD1 (6 bases). Germline CDR1 is MDHEN and CDR2 is SYDVKM. V shed 5 bases and J shed 1 base, with 13 bases lying between them. The CDR3 runs 15 residues. CDR3 region: CASSRTAPGTDTQYF. The DNA of the CDR3 is TGTGCCAGCAGTCGGACAGCCCCGGGCACAGATACGCAGTATTTT.

The chain is built from TRBV5-4 and TRBJ2-2; D not resolved. Germline V gene sequence: CDR1 SGHNT, CDR2 YYREEE (reference sequence). Trimming took 0 bases from V and 7 from J, leaving 4 bases between them. The CDR3 contains 12 residues. CDR3 nucleotides: TGTGCCAGCAGCTTGGGAGTCGGGGAGCTGTTTTTT. It translates to CASSLGVGELFF. The whole variable domain, filled in from reference TRBV5-4 and TRBJ2-2, reads ETGVTQSPTHLIKTRGQQVTLRCSSQSGHNTVSWYQQALGQGPQFIFQYYREEENGRGNFPPRFSGLQFPNYSSELNVNALELDDSALYLCASSLGVGELFFGEGSRLTVL.

The chain is built from TRBV19 and TRBJ1-3; 9 bases agree with TRBD1. The ends lost 7 bases at V and 0 bases at J; junction bases unmatched: 13. The CDR3 sequence is 18 residues long. Germline CDR1 is LNHDA and CDR2 is SQIVND (reference sequence). This chain's CDR3 is CASTPLDRGLLSGNTIYF. The DNA for the CDR3 is TGTGCCAGTACCCCTCTGGACAGGGGCCTACTCTCTGGAAACACCATATATTTT.